What follows is one T cell receptor beta chain and its context. This sample was included in a study of technical replicates of blood from a few donors. V gave up 4 bases and J gave up 4 bases, with 20 bases separating them. Germline V gene data show CDR1 as SEHNR and CDR2 as FQNEAQ (reference sequence). This CDR3 is built from 16 residues. Sequenced by immunoSEQ multiplex PCR; TCRdb stores in-frame clones only, minus some. The sample lists around 76,000 clones; around 90% were seen once. This chain uses TRBV7-9 with TRBJ2-7, with D possibly being TRBD1 (5 bases). This clonotype originated in a human donor in good health. The sequenced sample was T cells isolated from PBMCs. Written as DNA, the CDR3 is TGTGCCAGCAGCTCCCAGGGTGTAGGCTCTACTTACGAGCAGTACTTC. It codes for CASSSQGVGSTYEQYF.